This T cell receptor (beta chain) was profiled in a study of T cell responses to AZD1222 COVID-19 vaccine. The protocol was immunoSEQ multiplex PCR, while the TCRdb copy is restricted to in-frame clones and leaves out a portion. This sample yields around 15,000 clones, of which about four fifths are seen a single time; 35% to 50% belongs to the top ten. About this clone itself: The antigen remains unidentified.

The germline V gene has CDR1 LNHDA and CDR2 SQIVND (reference sequence). This CDR3 region has 15 residues. J lost 7 bases, V lost 1 base, and 6 bases had no gene match. Study-wide results and limits: Donors skewed white British and female; clonal diversity was possibly underestimated. There were vaccine-associated CD4 TCRs across spike, dominant at 160-218 and 743-854. Rises in breadth and depth of Spike-specific TCRs came after two AZD1222 doses.

The clonotype was recovered from an adult who received the AZD1222 COVID-19 vaccine. The specimen comprised peripheral blood, sampled 28 days after the second AZD1222 dose. The chain recombines TRBV19 with TRBJ2-3; 9 bases map to TRBD1. The CDR3 sequence is CASSIGTGAANTQYF. The CDR3 DNA sequence: TGTGCCAGTAGTATAGGGACAGGGGCGGCAAATACGCAGTATTTT.